The entry below describes one T cell receptor (beta chain). Its recognized antigen is unknown. No per-base quality is available; no much larger clone lies one base away. This record comes from a study of control samples from healthy donors and cancer patients (dated by TCRdb to the early 2020s). The library was produced with the immunoSEQ multiplex PCR assay. TCRdb provides this immuneACCESS table in a form limited to in-frame rearrangements. Some clones are lacking; in checked studies, under half of them reflect an unresolved V gene, and why the rest are absent is not known. Within this sample are about 130,000 clones, with about 88% of them counted one time only. The ten largest clonotypes hold around 3% of the sample. Counted from cysteine to phenylalanine, this CDR3 has 15 amino acids. This entry keeps only the CDR3 DNA: 45 bases, framed from base 1. The junction shows trimming of 4 bases on V and 4 bases on J, plus 15 bases between the germline ends. For CDR1 and CDR2, the germline V gene lists SGHRS and YFSETQ.

Recombination joined TRBV5-1 with TRBJ1-5; TRBD1 could be the D gene, as 5 bases match. Sequencing was done on a sample of blood. The origin of this receptor is a man aged 50 to 59 in good health. The CDR3 amino acid sequence is: CASSPQGRGNQPQHF. In nucleotides, the sequence is TGCGCCAGCAGCCCCCAGGGTCGGGGAAATCAGCCCCAGCATTTT.